This passage covers 20 T cell receptor beta chains from one sample sequenced in a study of blood T cell repertoires in COVID-19. Profiled with immunoSEQ multiplex PCR; TCRdb holds only in-frame clones, not every one. The top ten clones hold 2.5% to 3.5% of a sample with 52,000 or so clones, less than 95% of them seen once. Input material: peripheral blood. These receptors came from a human donor in a cohort sampled during active COVID-19.

The chain joins TRBV5-4 to TRBJ2-1, with D possibly matching TRBD2 (5 bases). V gave up 7 bases and J gave up 4 bases, with 18 bases separating them. The germline V gene has CDR1 SGHNT and CDR2 YYREEE (reference sequence). This CDR3 is 15 amino acids long. This CDR3 reads CASGKLLETYNEQFF. CDR3 in DNA: TGTGCCAGCGGCAAACTACTAGAGACTTACAATGAGCAGTTCTTC.

The chain joins TRBV7-3 to TRBJ2-2; 12 bases fit TRBD2. CDR1 is SGHTA, CDR2 FQGTGA, per germline. The CDR3 spans 15 residues. V shed 5 bases, J shed 4 bases, and the junction held 2 bases outside the gene matches. CDR3 region: CASSRTSGVTGELFF. DNA of the CDR3: TGTGCCAGCAGCCGGACTAGCGGGGTCACCGGGGAGCTGTTTTTT. Based on the CDR3 plus reference TRBV7-3 and TRBJ2-2, the full variable domain is GAGVSQTPSNKVTEKGKYVELRCDPISGHTALYWYRQSLGQGPEFLIYFQGTGAADDSGLPNDRFFAVRPEGSVSTLKIQRTERGDSAVYLCASSRTSGVTGELFFGEGSRLTVL.

The V gene is TRBV7-9, the J gene TRBJ1-2, with D possibly matching TRBD1 (6 bases). This CDR3 contains 14 residues. Germline V gene lookup returns CDR1 SEHNR and CDR2 FQNEAQ (reference sequence). The V gene lost 5 bases and the J gene lost 7 bases, with 17 bases spanning the gap. This CDR3 is CASSPKPGQFGYTF. DNA of the CDR3: TGTGCCAGCAGCCCGAAACCTGGACAGTTTGGCTACACCTTC.

V gene TRBV2 combines with J gene TRBJ2-6, with 9 bases that match TRBD2. The CDR3 length is 18 residues. Germline CDR1 and CDR2: SNHLY and FYNNEI. V lost 5 bases and J lost 0; bases outside the gene matches: 8. CDR3 DNA sequence: TGTGCCAGCAGTATATTAGCGGGAGCGATCTCTGGGGCCAACGTCCTGACTTTC. As protein: CASSILAGAISGANVLTF.

V gene TRBV9 combines with J gene TRBJ2-2, with 7 bases aligning to TRBD1. V lost 4 bases, J lost 4 bases, and 7 bases stayed unmatched. This CDR3 has 15 residues. Per the germline V gene, CDR1 is SGDLS and CDR2 is YYNGEE. The CDR3 protein is CASSLRTGITGELFF. In DNA form, the CDR3 reads TGTGCCAGCAGCTTACGGACAGGTATCACCGGGGAGCTGTTTTTT.

The rearrangement uses TRBV7-9 and TRBJ1-1; 7 bases are shared with TRBD1. The trim removed 2 bases at V and 1 base at J, leaving 4 bases unmatched. This CDR3 contains 15 residues. Germline CDR1 and CDR2: SEHNR and FQNEAQ (reference sequence). The CDR3 nucleotides are TGTGCCAGCAGCTTACCCGGGACAGCGAACACTGAAGCTTTCTTT. Translating gives CASSLPGTANTEAFF.

The gene calls are TRBV14 and TRBJ2-1, with 8 positions matching TRBD2. V gave up 0 bases and J gave up 7 bases; unmatched junction bases: 11. Germline-derived CDR1 and CDR2 are SGHDN and FVKESK. The CDR3 sequence is 17 residues long. The CDR3 loop reads CASSQDLGLALLNEQFF. In nucleotides, the CDR3 is TGTGCCAGCAGCCAAGATCTCGGACTAGCTCTTTTGAATGAGCAGTTCTTC.

This chain links TRBV30 with TRBJ2-2, with 9 bases lining up with TRBD1. The germline V gene has CDR1 GTSNPN and CDR2 SVGIG (reference sequence). Trimming at V came to 3 bases and at J to 3 bases, leaving 11 bases not matched to a gene. The CDR3 is made up of 17 amino acids. In DNA, the CDR3 is TGTGCCTGGAGCCGACAGGGGGGAGGGGTGTACACCGGGGAGCTGTTTTTT. Amino acids: CAWSRQGGGVYTGELFF. Combining the CDR3 with reference TRBV30 and TRBJ2-2 gives the whole variable domain SQTIHQWPATLVQPVGSPLSLECTVEGTSNPNLYWYRQAAGRGLQLLFYSVGIGQISSEVPQNLSASRPQDRQFILSSKKLLLSDSGFYLCAWSRQGGGVYTGELFFGEGSRLTVL.

The V gene is TRBV5-1, the J gene TRBJ1-4; TRBD1 might be the D (5 bases). The CDR3 is 13 residues long. Between the trimmed V and J ends, which lost 2 bases and 7 bases, there was a span of 9 bases. CDR1 is SGHRS, CDR2 YFSETQ, per germline. In nucleotides, the CDR3 is TGCGCCAGCAGCTTTGGGAGGGGTGAAAAACTGTTTTTT. This encodes CASSFGRGEKLFF.

The chain carries TRBV21-1 and TRBJ2-3; the table calls TRBD1, which could not be checked here. TRBV21-1 constitutes a pseudogene. The CDR3 consists of 16 residues. The CDR3 sequence is CASSNRVGASTDTQYF. As DNA, the CDR3 is TGTGCCAGCAGCAACCGCGTTGGGGCCAGCACAGATACGCAGTATTTT.

CDR3 sequence (DNA): TGTGCCAGCAGCGTGGGGGGACTCAAGAACACTGAAGCTTTCTTT. Protein: CASSVGGLKNTEAFF. The V gene is TRBV5-6, the J gene TRBJ1-1, with D perhaps matching TRBD1 (5 bases). Germline CDR1 reads SGHDT; CDR2 reads YYEEEE. V gave up 4 bases and J gave up 1 base, with 14 bases separating them. CDR3 length equals 15 residues.

The rearrangement uses TRBV10-3 and TRBJ1-6; tentative D call: TRBD1 (6 bases). This CDR3 region has 12 residues. Germline CDR1 and CDR2: ENHRY and SYGVKD. Trimming took 6 bases from V and 7 from J, leaving 7 bases between them. CDR3 nucleotides: TGTGCCATCAGGGACAGAAATTCACCCCTCCACTTT. Its translation is CAIRDRNSPLHF.

The chain links TRBV15 to TRBJ1-1; D unclear. This CDR3 has 13 amino acids. From germline, CDR1 is LNHNV and CDR2 YYDKDF (reference sequence). V lost 2 bases and J 1 base, leaving 5 bases between the germline ends. DNA of the CDR3: TGTGCCACCAGCAGATTACAGAACACTGAAGCTTTCTTT. Its protein is CATSRLQNTEAFF. Full variable domain (remainder filled in from reference TRBV15 and TRBJ1-1): DAMVIQNPRYQVTQFGKPVTLSCSQTLNHNVMYWYQQKSSQAPKLLFHYYDKDFNNEADTPDNFQSRRPNTSFCFLDIRSPGLGDTAMYLCATSRLQNTEAFFGQGTRLTVV.

V gene TRBV4-1 combines with J gene TRBJ2-3, with 7 bases aligning to TRBD1. After removal of 4 bases from V and 4 bases from J, the junction contained 8 bases not matched to a gene. The germline V gene has CDR1 MGHRA and CDR2 YSYEKL. This CDR3 spans 15 amino acids. The CDR3 DNA follows: TGCGCCAGCAGCCTCCAGAGACAGGGCCCAGATACGCAGTATTTT. It specifies CASSLQRQGPDTQYF.

V usage is TRBV19 and J usage is TRBJ1-4; 8 bases are shared with TRBD1. This CDR3 has 15 residues. V dropped 7 bases and J dropped 4; count of bases not matched to a gene: 8. CDR1 is LNHDA, CDR2 SQIVND, per germline (reference sequence). In nucleotides, the CDR3 is TGTGCCAGTATGCCCCAGACAGGGGTTAATGAAAAACTGTTTTTT. It encodes CASMPQTGVNEKLFF.

This chain joins TRBV7-9 and TRBJ2-2; 10 bases fit TRBD2. Germline values: CDR1 SEHNR, CDR2 FQNEAQ (reference sequence). The CDR3 has 15 residues. With V trimmed by 7 bases and J by 1 base, 3 bases remained unmatched. CDR3 amino acids: CASKIAGGNTGELFF. The DNA of the CDR3 is TGTGCCAGCAAGATAGCGGGAGGGAACACCGGGGAGCTGTTTTTT.

This clone was counted a single time. The V gene is TRBV18, the J gene TRBJ2-5, with a possible D match to TRBD1 (6 bases). The V end was cut by 3 bases, the J end by 2 bases, with 19 bases between. Germline V gene data show CDR1 as KGHSH and CDR2 as LQKENI. This CDR3 is 17 amino acids long. For the CDR3, the DNA is TGTGCCAGCTCACCGGAGGCAGGGGCCATTCGTCAAGAGACCCAGTACTTC. Translation: CASSPEAGAIRQETQYF.

The chain uses TRBV11-2 and TRBJ2-3, with 9 bases fitting TRBD2. Germline V gene data show CDR1 as SGHAT and CDR2 as FQNNGV. The V segment lost 1 base and the J segment 4 bases; nucleotides outside the gene matches: 15. This CDR3 comprises 19 residues. The CDR3 loop is CASSLVLATSGSGADTQYF. CDR3 nucleotide sequence: TGTGCCAGCAGCTTAGTCCTAGCCACTAGCGGGTCCGGGGCAGATACGCAGTATTTT.

The rearrangement links TRBV5-6 to TRBJ1-5; perhaps TRBD1 as D (6 bases). The length of the CDR3 is 13 residues. V lost 4 bases and J 7 bases, leaving 12 bases between the germline ends. Germline CDR1 is SGHDT and CDR2 is YYEEEE. The DNA for the CDR3 is TGTGCCAGCAGCATAGACAGGACGCAGCCCCAGCATTTT. Protein product: CASSIDRTQPQHF.

The chain joins TRBV27 to TRBJ1-2, with 9 bases identical to TRBD1. CDR1 is MNHEY and CDR2 is SMNVEV in the germline V gene (reference sequence). Trimming cost V 5 bases and J 5 bases; bases outside gene matches: 6. CDR3 size: 14 residues. The CDR3 sequence: CASSTGTGSYGYTF. CDR3 nucleotide sequence: TGTGCCAGCAGTACAGGGACAGGGAGTTATGGCTACACCTTC.